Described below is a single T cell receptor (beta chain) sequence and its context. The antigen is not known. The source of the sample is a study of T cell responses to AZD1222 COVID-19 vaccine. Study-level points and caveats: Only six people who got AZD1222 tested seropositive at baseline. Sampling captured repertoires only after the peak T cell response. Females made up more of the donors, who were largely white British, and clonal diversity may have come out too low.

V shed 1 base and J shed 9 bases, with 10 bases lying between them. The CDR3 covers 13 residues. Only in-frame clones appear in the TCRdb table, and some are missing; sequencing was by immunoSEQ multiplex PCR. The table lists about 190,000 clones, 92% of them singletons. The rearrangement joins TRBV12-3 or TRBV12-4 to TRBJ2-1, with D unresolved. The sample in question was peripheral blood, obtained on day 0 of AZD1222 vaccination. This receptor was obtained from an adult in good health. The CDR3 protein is CASSLGTFGEQFF. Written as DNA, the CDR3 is TGTGCCAGCAGTTTAGGGACGTTCGGTGAGCAGTTCTTC.